These 30 T cell receptor beta chains were sequenced from one sample in a study of identical twins. Using its own MiXCR run on the 5' RACE reads, TCRdb lists one record per CDR3 protein. The sample has fewer than 250,000 distinct CDR3 sequences; roughly 7% are singletons. Another study also made use of these data, one on yellow fever vaccine responses in identical twins.

The source material was memory (CD45RO+) T cells sorted from blood. The receptors come from a woman under 30 in good health.

The chain couples TRBV5-1 to TRBJ2-3; weak D call: TRBD1 (5 bases). V dropped 0 bases and J dropped 1 base, with 9 bases sitting between them. The germline gives CDR1 SGHRS, CDR2 YFSETQ. CDR3 length: 15 residues. CDR3 in DNA: TGCGCCAGCAGCTTGGCCCTAGGGGGCACAGATACGCAGTATTTT. Amino acids: CASSLALGGTDTQYF.

The sample holds many counts of this clonotype. The V call is TRBV12-3 or TRBV12-4, the J call TRBJ1-3, with 7 bases identical to TRBD1. The CDR3 length is 15 residues. Trimming took 8 bases from V and 4 from J; bases not matched to a gene: 11. CDR3: CASGGQLLSGNTIYF. CDR3 in DNA: TGTGCCAGCGGGGGACAGTTACTATCGGGAAACACCATATATTTT.

This clonotype was counted between two and nine times. The V call is TRBV6-1, the J call TRBJ2-1, with D possibly being TRBD1 (6 bases). Per germline, CDR1 MNHNS and CDR2 SASEGT. Trimming took 6 bases from V and 5 from J, leaving 14 bases between them. The CDR3 spans 14 residues. CDR3 protein: CASSRTATNNEQFF. CDR3 sequence (DNA): TGTGCCAGCAGCCGGACAGCTACTAACAATGAGCAGTTCTTC.

This clonotype showed up many times. The chain couples TRBV24-1 to TRBJ2-1; D might be TRBD2 (6 bases). V lost 4 bases and J 6 bases, leaving 18 bases between the germline ends. This CDR3 contains 16 residues. CDR1 and CDR2 from the germline V gene are KGHDR and SFDVKD. The CDR3 DNA reads TGTGCCACCAGTGAAAGAAGACTAGGCCCCAGCAATGAGCAGTTCTTC. It yields the protein CATSERRLGPSNEQFF.

This clonotype occurred many times. The V and J genes are TRBV7-9 and TRBJ2-3; weak D call: TRBD1 (5 bases). The germline V gene has CDR1 SEHNR and CDR2 FQNEAQ (reference sequence). Between the trimmed V and J ends, which lost 3 bases and 2 bases, there was a span of 9 bases. The CDR3 is 14 residues long. DNA of the CDR3: TGTGCCAGCAGCTTGATGGACAACACAGATACGCAGTATTTT. This gives the protein CASSLMDNTDTQYF.

The gene calls are TRBV3-1 and TRBJ2-1; TRBD2 is a possible D gene (6 bases). V was pared by 0 bases and J by 6 bases, with 12 bases between. Germline V lookup: CDR1 LGHDT, CDR2 YNNKEL (reference sequence). This CDR3 is built from 15 residues. The CDR3 bases are TGTGCCAGCAGCCAAGATCTGGGACTTATCAATGAGCAGTTCTTC. This encodes CASSQDLGLINEQFF.

This clonotype was recorded at least ten times. J is TRBJ1-5 and V is TRBV7-8; 7 bases match TRBD1. This CDR3 contains 17 residues. V shed 2 bases, J shed 0 bases, and the junction held 7 bases outside the gene matches. Germline values: CDR1 SGHVS, CDR2 FQNEAQ. The CDR3 loop reads CASSLKQGPYSNQPQHF. The CDR3 region has the DNA TGTGCCAGCAGCTTAAAACAGGGGCCGTATAGCAATCAGCCCCAGCATTTT. Based on the CDR3 plus reference TRBV7-8 and TRBJ1-5, the full variable domain is GAGVSQSPRYKVAKRGQDVALRCDPISGHVSLFWYQQALGQGPEFLTYFQNEAQLDKSGLPSDRFFAERPEGSVSTLKIQRTQQEDSAVYLCASSLKQGPYSNQPQHFGDGTRLSIL.

The chain links TRBV20-1 to TRBJ1-6; TRBD1 matches 8 bases. The J segment lost 5 bases and the V segment lost 3 bases, leaving 9 bases of the junction unmatched. CDR1 DFQATT and CDR2 SNEGSKA come from the germline V gene (reference sequence). The CDR3 loop spans 16 amino acids. The CDR3 nucleotides are TGCAGTGCTAGCGATTTACAGGGGGGCCATAATTCACCCCTCCACTTT. Amino acid sequence: CSASDLQGGHNSPLHF.

This clonotype was observed many times. This chain joins TRBV18 and TRBJ2-5, with D possibly called TRBD1 or TRBD2 (5 bases each). Looked up from germline, CDR1 is KGHSH and CDR2 is LQKENI. The CDR3 consists of 14 residues. Trimming removed 3 bases at V and 5 bases at J, with 13 bases between. The CDR3 bases are TGTGCCAGCTCACCGGGTAAGGGACGGGAGACCCAGTACTTC. Amino acids: CASSPGKGRETQYF.

This clonotype was picked up many times. The rearrangement uses TRBV10-3 and TRBJ2-5; D is uncertain. CDR1 and CDR2 (germline): ENHRY, SYGVKD. This CDR3 is 12 amino acids long. V was shortened by 3 bases and J by 5 bases, with 7 bases between the two germline ends. CDR3 sequence (DNA): TGTGCCATCAGTGAACCCGGGGAGACCCAGTACTTC. Amino acids: CAISEPGETQYF.

J is TRBJ2-2 and V is TRBV5-1, with no clear D. V lost 0 bases and J lost 0, with 6 bases in between. Germline CDR1 SGHRS, CDR2 YFSETQ. The CDR3 sequence is 15 residues long. The CDR3 protein is CASSLDGSNTGELFF. In DNA, the CDR3 is TGCGCCAGCAGCTTGGACGGATCGAACACCGGGGAGCTGTTTTTT.

This clonotype turned up a few times. This chain links TRBV5-5 with TRBJ1-2; D is uncertain. CDR3 length equals 13 residues. Germline assignment: CDR1 SGHKS and CDR2 YYEKEE (reference sequence). The V and J ends lost 5 bases and 2 bases respectively, with 10 bases between them. As DNA, the CDR3 is TGTGCCAGCAGGATACAAGGAAACTATGGCTACACCTTC. This encodes CASRIQGNYGYTF.

Ten or more counts support this clonotype. This sequence joins TRBV10-3 and TRBJ2-3; D may be TRBD2 (5 bases). This CDR3 contains 15 residues. CDR1 and CDR2 (germline): ENHRY, SYGVKD. V lost 2 bases to trimming and J lost 3 bases, with 12 bases between them. CDR3 protein: CAISEPGLLTDTQYF. For the CDR3, the DNA is TGTGCCATCAGTGAGCCGGGGTTGTTAACAGATACGCAGTATTTT.

CDR3 coding DNA: TGTGCCAGTAAGACCAGTGGAGGCGATAGAGGGGCCTATGGCTACACCTTC. Protein: CASKTSGGDRGAYGYTF. This sequence joins TRBV19 and TRBJ1-2, with a tentative D call TRBD1 (5 bases). This CDR3 is built from 17 residues. Per the germline V gene, CDR1 is LNHDA and CDR2 is SQIVND (reference sequence). Trimming removed 7 bases from V and 4 bases from J, with 25 bases in between.

The chain recombines TRBV20-1 with TRBJ1-5; 9 bases line up with TRBD1. V lost 0 bases and J lost 4; bases outside the gene matches: 7. Germline-derived CDR1 and CDR2 are DFQATT and SNEGSKA (reference sequence). This CDR3 has 16 residues. CDR3 sequence reads: CSARDPQTGGNQPQHF. CDR3 nucleotide sequence: TGCAGTGCTAGAGATCCCCAGACAGGGGGTAATCAGCCCCAGCATTTT.

This clonotype was observed a few times. This sequence joins TRBV5-5 and TRBJ2-1; D gene ambiguous. The germline V gene encodes CDR1 SGHKS and CDR2 YYEKEE (reference sequence). The CDR3 is made up of 12 amino acids. Trimming took off 0 bases at V and 12 bases at J, with 10 bases between the two ends. The CDR3 sequence: CASSLVSAAQFF. Written as DNA, the CDR3 is TGTGCCAGCAGCTTGGTTTCGGCGGCGCAGTTCTTC.

This chain uses TRBV28 with TRBJ2-7, with TRBD1 as a possible D gene (5 bases). Trimming left V 7 bases short and J 3 bases short, with 10 bases between. This CDR3 comprises 12 residues. Germline CDR1 is MDHEN and CDR2 is SYDVKM. The CDR3 loop is CASTAGYYEQYF. The DNA of the CDR3 is TGTGCCAGCACGGCAGGGTACTACGAGCAGTACTTC. Full variable domain (rest looked up from reference TRBV28 and TRBJ2-7): DVKVTQSSRYLVKRTGEKVFLECVQDMDHENMFWYRQDPGLGLRLIYFSYDVKMKEKGDIPEGYSVSREKKERFSLILESASTNQTSMYLCASTAGYYEQYFGPGTRLTVT.

This clonotype was picked up many times. The CDR3 coding sequence is TGCAGCGTTGAGGGACAGGAGGTCACCGGCTACACCTTC. This codes for CSVEGQEVTGYTF. V gene TRBV29-1 combines with J gene TRBJ1-2, with 8 nucleotides matching TRBD1. In germline, CDR1 is SQVTM, CDR2 ANQGSEA. The CDR3 contains 13 residues. J was trimmed by 8 bases and V by 3 bases; bases with no gene match: 8.

This chain links TRBV24-1 with TRBJ2-5; D is ambiguous. The CDR3 has 15 residues. Trimming removed 4 bases from V and 2 bases from J, with 13 bases in between. Germline CDR1 and CDR2: KGHDR and SFDVKD. The CDR3: CATSDPRRPQETQYF. The CDR3 bases are TGTGCCACCAGTGACCCCAGAAGACCGCAAGAGACCCAGTACTTC.

This chain links TRBV5-1 with TRBJ2-7; D remains unclear. Deletions cut 1 base from V and 0 bases from J, with 8 bases between. Germline V gene sequence: CDR1 SGHRS, CDR2 YFSETQ. CDR3 length equals 14 residues. As DNA, the CDR3 is TGCGCCAGCAGCTTGAGTAAAGACTCCTACGAGCAGTACTTC. It translates to CASSLSKDSYEQYF.

CDR3 loop: CASILAGSTDTQYF. CDR3 in DNA: TGTGCCAGCATACTAGCGGGAAGCACAGATACGCAGTATTTT. The rearrangement links TRBV28 to TRBJ2-3; 10 bases align to TRBD2. Germline CDR1 MDHEN, CDR2 SYDVKM. The CDR3 has 14 amino acids. With V trimmed by 7 bases and J by 0 bases, 1 base remained unmatched.

The V call is TRBV11-2, the J call TRBJ2-7, with TRBD2 identical over 12 bases. Germline V gives CDR1 SGHAT, CDR2 FQNNGV. The V gene end was trimmed by 5 bases and the J gene end by 3 bases; junction bases not matched to a gene: 8. This CDR3 is built from 16 residues. CDR3 sequence reads: CASSQGLAGIHYEQYF. For the CDR3, the DNA is TGTGCCAGCAGCCAAGGACTAGCGGGGATTCACTACGAGCAGTACTTC. The full variable domain, completed using reference TRBV11-2 and TRBJ2-7, is EAGVAQSPRYKIIEKRQSVAFWCNPISGHATLYWYQQILGQGPKLLIQFQNNGVVDDSQLPKDRFSAERLKGVDSTLKIQPAKLEDSAVYLCASSQGLAGIHYEQYFGPGTRLTVT.

This clonotype was detected many times. The gene calls are TRBV12-3 or TRBV12-4 and TRBJ1-1; a weak D match, TRBD1 (6 bases). V was cut by 3 bases and J by 11 bases, with 13 bases left in between. There are 12 residues in the CDR3. CDR3 DNA sequence: TGTGCCAGCAGTTTGGGGACACCACCCGCTTTCTTT. This codes for CASSLGTPPAFF.

In this sample, this clonotype turned up a few times. V and J are TRBV18 and TRBJ2-1; D unresolved. Germline CDR1 reads KGHSH; CDR2 reads LQKENI. The CDR3 is 16 amino acids. V lost 0 bases to trimming and J lost 0 bases, with 9 bases between them. DNA of the CDR3: TGTGCCAGCTCACCACCAATCCATAGCTCCTACAATGAGCAGTTCTTC. Its protein product is CASSPPIHSSYNEQFF. The variable domain in full, with the rest retrieved from reference TRBV18 and TRBJ2-1, is NAGVMQNPRHLVRRRGQEARLRCSPMKGHSHVYWYRQLPEEGLKFMVYLQKENIIDESGMPKERFSAEFPKEGPSILRIQQVVRGDSAAYFCASSPPIHSSYNEQFFGPGTRLTVL.

This clonotype came up many times. The chain uses TRBV5-1 and TRBJ2-1; no firm D call. CDR1 and CDR2 (germline): SGHRS, YFSETQ. The V end was cut by 0 bases, the J end by 3 bases, with 10 bases between. This CDR3 region has 15 residues. Here the CDR3 DNA reads TGCGCCAGCAGCTTGGGGAGCGAAAGCTACAATGAGCAGTTCTTC. As protein: CASSLGSESYNEQFF.

The CDR3 DNA reads as TGTGCCAGCAGTTTAGGACTAGCGGGAGGGCCCGGCTCTGGCGGGGAGCTGTTTTTT. As protein: CASSLGLAGGPGSGGELFF. This chain links TRBV12-3 or TRBV12-4 with TRBJ2-2, with 14 bases matching TRBD2. The CDR3 has 19 amino acids. V shed 1 base, J shed 7 bases, and the junction held 11 bases outside the gene matches.

The CDR3 loop reads CSVSTPGSYTHGYTF. CDR3 in DNA: TGCAGCGTCTCCACCCCCGGGAGCTACACTCATGGCTACACCTTC. The genes are TRBV29-1 and TRBJ1-2; no firm D call. V was pared by 6 bases and J by 6 bases, with 23 bases between. Germline-derived CDR1 and CDR2 are SQVTM and ANQGSEA. This CDR3 region has 15 residues.

A remark on this clonotype: A much larger clone lies one base from this, so it may be a read error. J is TRBJ1-3 and V is TRBV5-6; no reliable D call. Per germline, CDR1 SGHDT and CDR2 YYEEEE. There are 17 residues in the CDR3. The chain's CDR3 is CVSSLAAGTYSGNTIYF. CDR3 coding DNA: TGTGTCAGCAGCTTGGCGGCAGGAACCTACTCTGGAAACACCATATATTTT.

V is TRBV5-1 and J is TRBJ2-7; D unresolved. V gave up 0 bases and J gave up 3 bases, with 13 bases separating them. CDR1 and CDR2 from the germline V gene are SGHRS and YFSETQ. The CDR3 loop spans 15 amino acids. CDR3 residues: CASSLVPESYYEQYF. The CDR3 region has the DNA TGCGCCAGCAGCTTGGTGCCCGAATCTTACTACGAGCAGTACTTC.

This clonotype appeared a few times. The rearrangement joins TRBV11-2 to TRBJ2-3, with D perhaps matching TRBD1 (6 bases). Germline lookup yields CDR1 SGHAT and CDR2 FQNNGV. V lost 5 bases, J lost 8 bases, and 11 bases lay in between. The CDR3 is 12 residues long. CDR3 in amino acids: CASSPGAGTQYF. Written as DNA, the CDR3 is TGTGCCAGCAGCCCAGGGGCGGGTACGCAGTATTTT.